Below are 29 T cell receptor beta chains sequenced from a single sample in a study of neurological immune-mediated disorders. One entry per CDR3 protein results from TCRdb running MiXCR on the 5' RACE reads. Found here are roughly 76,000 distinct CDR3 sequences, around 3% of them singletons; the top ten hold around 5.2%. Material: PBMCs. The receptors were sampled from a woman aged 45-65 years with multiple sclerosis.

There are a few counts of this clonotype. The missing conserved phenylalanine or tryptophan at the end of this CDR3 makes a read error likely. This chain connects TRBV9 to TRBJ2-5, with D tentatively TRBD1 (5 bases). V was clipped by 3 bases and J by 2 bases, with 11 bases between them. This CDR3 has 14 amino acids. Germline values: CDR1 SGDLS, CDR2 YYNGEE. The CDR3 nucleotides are TGTGCCAGCAGCGCCCGGACAAATCAAGAGACCCAGTACAAC. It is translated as CASSARTNQETQYN.

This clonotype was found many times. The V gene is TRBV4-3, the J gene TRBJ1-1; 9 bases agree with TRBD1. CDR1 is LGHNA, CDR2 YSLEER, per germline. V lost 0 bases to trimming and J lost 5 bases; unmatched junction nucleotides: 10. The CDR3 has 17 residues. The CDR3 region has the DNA TGCGCCAGCAGCCAAGATGCCCTGGGACAGGGAGGGACTGAAGCTTTCTTT. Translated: CASSQDALGQGGTEAFF.

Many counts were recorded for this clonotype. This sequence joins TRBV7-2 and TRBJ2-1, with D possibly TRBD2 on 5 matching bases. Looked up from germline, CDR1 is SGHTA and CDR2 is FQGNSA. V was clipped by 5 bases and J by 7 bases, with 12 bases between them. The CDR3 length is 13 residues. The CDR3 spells CASSQLRDNEQFF. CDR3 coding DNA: TGTGCCAGCAGCCAATTACGGGATAATGAGCAGTTCTTC. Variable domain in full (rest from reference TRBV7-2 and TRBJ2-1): GAGVSQSPSNKVTEKGKDVELRCDPISGHTALYWYRQSLGQGLEFLIYFQGNSAPDKSGLPSDRFSAERTGGSVSTLTIQRTQQEDSAVYLCASSQLRDNEQFFGPGTRLTVL.

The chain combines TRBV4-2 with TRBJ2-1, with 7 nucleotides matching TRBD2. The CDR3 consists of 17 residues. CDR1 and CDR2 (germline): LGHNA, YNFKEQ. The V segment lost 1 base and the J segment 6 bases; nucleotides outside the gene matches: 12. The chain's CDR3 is CASSQGPLLGGVNEQFF. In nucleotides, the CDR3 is TGTGCCAGCAGCCAAGGACCCCTTCTGGGGGGGGTCAATGAGCAGTTCTTC.

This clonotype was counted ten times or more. The CDR3 loop reads CASSTTGGALAEAFF. As DNA, the CDR3 is TGTGCCAGCAGTACCACAGGGGGCGCATTGGCTGAAGCTTTCTTT. The chain has TRBV6-6 and TRBJ1-1; 9 nucleotides agree with TRBD1. The CDR3 runs to 15 residues. The trim removed 5 bases at V and 6 bases at J, leaving 10 bases unmatched. Germline values: CDR1 MNHNY, CDR2 SVGAGI (reference sequence).

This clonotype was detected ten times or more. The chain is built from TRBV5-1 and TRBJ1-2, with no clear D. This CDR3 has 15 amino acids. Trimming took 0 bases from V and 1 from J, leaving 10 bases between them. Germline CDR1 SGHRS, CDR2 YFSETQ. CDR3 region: CASSLGVEGNYGYTF. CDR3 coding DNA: TGCGCCAGCAGCTTGGGAGTGGAGGGTAACTATGGCTACACCTTC.

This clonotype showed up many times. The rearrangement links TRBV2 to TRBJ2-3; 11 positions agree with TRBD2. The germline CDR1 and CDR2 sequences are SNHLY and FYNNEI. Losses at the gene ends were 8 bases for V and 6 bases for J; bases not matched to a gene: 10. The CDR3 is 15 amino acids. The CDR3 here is CASRLLAGGFDTQYF. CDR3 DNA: TGTGCCAGCCGATTGCTAGCGGGGGGATTCGATACGCAGTATTTT.

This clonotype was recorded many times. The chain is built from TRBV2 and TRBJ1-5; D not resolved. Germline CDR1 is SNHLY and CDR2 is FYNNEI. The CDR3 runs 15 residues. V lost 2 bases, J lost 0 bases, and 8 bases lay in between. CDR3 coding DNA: TGTGCCAGCAGTGAATCCGAGTATAGCAATCAGCCCCAGCATTTT. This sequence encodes CASSESEYSNQPQHF.

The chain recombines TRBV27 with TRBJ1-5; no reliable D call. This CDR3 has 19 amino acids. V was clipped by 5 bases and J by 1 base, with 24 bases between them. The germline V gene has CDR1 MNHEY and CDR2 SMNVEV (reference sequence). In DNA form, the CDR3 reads TGTGCCAGCAGTCCCATTTTTTCGAGGGCCCGACAAAGCAATCAGCCCCAGCATTTT. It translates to CASSPIFSRARQSNQPQHF.

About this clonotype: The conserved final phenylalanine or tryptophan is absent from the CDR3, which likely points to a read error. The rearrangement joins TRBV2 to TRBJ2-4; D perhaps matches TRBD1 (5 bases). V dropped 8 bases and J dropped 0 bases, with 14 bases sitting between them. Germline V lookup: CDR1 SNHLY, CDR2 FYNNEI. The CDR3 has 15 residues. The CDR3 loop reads CASHRQHTAKNIQYC. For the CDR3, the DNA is TGTGCCAGCCACCGACAGCACACAGCCAAAAACATTCAGTACTGC.

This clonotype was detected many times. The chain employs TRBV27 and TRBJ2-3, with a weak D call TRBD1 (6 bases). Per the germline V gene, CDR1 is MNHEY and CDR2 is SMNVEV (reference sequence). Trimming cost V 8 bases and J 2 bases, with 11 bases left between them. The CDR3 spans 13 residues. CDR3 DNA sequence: TGTGCCAGCCTGGGACATTTCACAGATACGCAGTATTTT. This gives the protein CASLGHFTDTQYF.

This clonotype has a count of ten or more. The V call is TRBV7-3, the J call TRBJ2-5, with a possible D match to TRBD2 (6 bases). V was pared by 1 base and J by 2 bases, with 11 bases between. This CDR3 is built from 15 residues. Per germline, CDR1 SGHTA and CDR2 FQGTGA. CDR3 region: CASSLRPGRQETQYF. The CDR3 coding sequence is TGTGCCAGCAGCTTAAGGCCAGGGAGGCAAGAGACCCAGTACTTC.

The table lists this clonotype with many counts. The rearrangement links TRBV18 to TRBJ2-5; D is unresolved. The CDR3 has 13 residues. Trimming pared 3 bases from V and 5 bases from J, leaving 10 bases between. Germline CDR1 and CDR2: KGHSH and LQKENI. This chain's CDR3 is CASSPRSPETQYF. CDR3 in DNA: TGTGCCAGCTCACCGCGCAGTCCGGAGACCCAGTACTTC.

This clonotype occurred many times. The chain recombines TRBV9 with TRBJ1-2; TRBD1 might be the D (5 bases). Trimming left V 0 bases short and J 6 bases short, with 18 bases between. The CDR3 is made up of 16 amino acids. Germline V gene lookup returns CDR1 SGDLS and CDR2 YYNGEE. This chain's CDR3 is CASSVEPGIGHNGYTF. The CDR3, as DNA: TGTGCCAGCAGCGTAGAACCAGGGATAGGTCACAATGGCTACACCTTC.

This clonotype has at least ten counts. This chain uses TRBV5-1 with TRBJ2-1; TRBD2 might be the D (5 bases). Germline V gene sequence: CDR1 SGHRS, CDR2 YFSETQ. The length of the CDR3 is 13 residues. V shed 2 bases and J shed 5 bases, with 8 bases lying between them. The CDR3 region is CASSFSVDNEQFF. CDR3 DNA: TGCGCCAGCAGCTTTAGCGTCGACAATGAGCAGTTCTTC. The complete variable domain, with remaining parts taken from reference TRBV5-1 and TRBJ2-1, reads KAGVTQTPRYLIKTRGQQVTLSCSPISGHRSVSWYQQTPGQGLQFLFEYFSETQRNKGNFPGRFSGRQFSNSRSEMNVSTLELGDSALYLCASSFSVDNEQFFGPGTRLTVL.

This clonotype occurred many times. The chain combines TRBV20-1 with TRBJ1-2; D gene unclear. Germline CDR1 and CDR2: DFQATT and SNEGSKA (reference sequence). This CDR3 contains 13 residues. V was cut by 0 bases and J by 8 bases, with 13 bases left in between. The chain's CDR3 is CSARDRSSLGYTF. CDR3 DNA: TGCAGTGCTAGAGATAGGTCGTCGTTGGGCTACACCTTC.

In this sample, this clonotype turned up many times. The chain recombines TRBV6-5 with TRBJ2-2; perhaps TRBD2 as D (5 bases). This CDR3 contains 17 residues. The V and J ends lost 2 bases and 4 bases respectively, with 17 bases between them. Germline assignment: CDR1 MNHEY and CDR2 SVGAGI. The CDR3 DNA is TGTGCCAGCAGTTACCTTGGACTGACGGGCGTCACCGGGGAGCTGTTTTTT. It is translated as CASSYLGLTGVTGELFF.

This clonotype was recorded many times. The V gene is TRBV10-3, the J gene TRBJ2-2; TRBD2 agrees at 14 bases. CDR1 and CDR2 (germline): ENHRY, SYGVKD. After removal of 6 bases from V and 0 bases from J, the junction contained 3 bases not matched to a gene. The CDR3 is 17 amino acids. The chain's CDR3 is CAIRGLAGGANTGELFF. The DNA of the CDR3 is TGTGCCATCAGAGGACTAGCGGGGGGAGCGAACACCGGGGAGCTGTTTTTT.

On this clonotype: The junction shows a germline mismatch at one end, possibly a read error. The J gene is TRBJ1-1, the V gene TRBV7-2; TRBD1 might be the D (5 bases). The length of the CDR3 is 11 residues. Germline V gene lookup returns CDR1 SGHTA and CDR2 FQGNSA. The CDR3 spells CVNSLGQVEYF. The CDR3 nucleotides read TGTGTCAACAGCTTAGGACAAGTGGAGTACTTT. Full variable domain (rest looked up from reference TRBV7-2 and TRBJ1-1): GAGVSQSPSNKVTEKGKDVELRCDPISGHTALYWYRQSLGQGLEFLIYFQGNSAPDKSGLPSDRFSAERTGGSVSTLTIQRTQQEDSAVYLCVNSLGQVEYFGQGTRLTVV.

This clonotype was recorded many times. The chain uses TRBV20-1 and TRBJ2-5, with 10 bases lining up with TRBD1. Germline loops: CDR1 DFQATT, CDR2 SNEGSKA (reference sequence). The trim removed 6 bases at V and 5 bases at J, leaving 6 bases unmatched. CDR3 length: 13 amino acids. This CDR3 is CSALDRGLETQYF. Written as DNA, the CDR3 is TGCAGTGCGCTTGACAGGGGGCTGGAGACCCAGTACTTC.

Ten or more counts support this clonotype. Written as DNA, the CDR3 is TGTGCCAGCAGCTTTTCAGGGGGTGGTTCACCCCTCCACTTT. Protein sequence: CASSFSGGGSPLHF. The chain carries TRBV5-5 and TRBJ1-6, with TRBD1 matching over 7 bases. Germline V gene lookup returns CDR1 SGHKS and CDR2 YYEKEE (reference sequence). The CDR3 is 14 amino acids. After removal of 2 bases from V and 9 bases from J, the junction contained 5 bases not matched to a gene.

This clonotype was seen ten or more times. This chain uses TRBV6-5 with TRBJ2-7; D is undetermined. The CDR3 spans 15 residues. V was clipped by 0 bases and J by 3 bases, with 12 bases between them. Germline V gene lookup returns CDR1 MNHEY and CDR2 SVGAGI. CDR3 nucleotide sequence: TGTGCCAGCAGTTACTCGAGTGCTTTCTACTACGAGCAGTACTTC. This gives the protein CASSYSSAFYYEQYF.

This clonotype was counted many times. DNA for the CDR3: TGTGCCAGCAGCCCCTCCTACCTTACGTACAATGAGCAGTTCTTC. Its protein product is CASSPSYLTYNEQFF. The gene calls are TRBV12-3 or TRBV12-4 and TRBJ2-1, with D hard to call. The ends were cut back, 6 bases at V and 4 bases at J, with 16 bases in the middle. The CDR3 runs to 15 residues.

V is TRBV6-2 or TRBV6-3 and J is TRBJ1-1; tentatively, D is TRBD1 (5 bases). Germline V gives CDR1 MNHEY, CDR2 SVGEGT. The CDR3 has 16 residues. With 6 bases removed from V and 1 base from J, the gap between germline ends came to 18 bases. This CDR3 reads CASSTRGFRANTEAFF. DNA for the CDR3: TGTGCCAGCAGCACGAGGGGTTTCCGCGCGAACACTGAAGCTTTCTTT.

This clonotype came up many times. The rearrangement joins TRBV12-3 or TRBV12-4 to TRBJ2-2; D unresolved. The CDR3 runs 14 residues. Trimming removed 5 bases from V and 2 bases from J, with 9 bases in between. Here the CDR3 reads CASSPHYNTGELFF. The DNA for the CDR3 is TGTGCCAGCAGTCCACACTACAACACCGGGGAGCTGTTTTTT.

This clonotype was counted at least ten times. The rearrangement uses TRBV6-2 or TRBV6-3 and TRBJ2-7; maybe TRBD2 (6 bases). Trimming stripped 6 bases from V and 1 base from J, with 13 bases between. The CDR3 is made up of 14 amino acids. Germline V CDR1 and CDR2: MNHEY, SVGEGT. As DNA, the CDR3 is TGTGCCAGCAGGGCACGTAGCGGATCCTACGAGCAGTACTTC. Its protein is CASRARSGSYEQYF.

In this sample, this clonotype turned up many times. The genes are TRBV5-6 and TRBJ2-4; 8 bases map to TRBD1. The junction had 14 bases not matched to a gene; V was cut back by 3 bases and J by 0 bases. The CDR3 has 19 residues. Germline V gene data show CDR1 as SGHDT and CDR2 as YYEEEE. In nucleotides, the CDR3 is TGTGCCAGCAGCTCCGGGACAGGACTGAAACTACTAGCCAAAAACATTCAGTACTTC. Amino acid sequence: CASSSGTGLKLLAKNIQYF.

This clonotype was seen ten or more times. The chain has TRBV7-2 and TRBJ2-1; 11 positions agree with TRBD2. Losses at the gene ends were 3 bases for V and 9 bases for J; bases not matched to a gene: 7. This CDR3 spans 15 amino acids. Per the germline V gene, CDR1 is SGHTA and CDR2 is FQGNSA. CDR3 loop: CASSFSGGAEGEQFF. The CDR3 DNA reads TGTGCCAGCAGCTTTAGCGGGGGGGCCGAGGGTGAGCAGTTCTTC.

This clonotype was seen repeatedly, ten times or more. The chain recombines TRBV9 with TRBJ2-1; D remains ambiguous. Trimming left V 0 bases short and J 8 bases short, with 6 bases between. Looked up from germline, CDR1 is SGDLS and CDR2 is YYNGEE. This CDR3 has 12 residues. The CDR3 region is CASSVGTYEQFF. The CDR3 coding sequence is TGTGCCAGCAGCGTAGGGACCTATGAGCAGTTCTTC.